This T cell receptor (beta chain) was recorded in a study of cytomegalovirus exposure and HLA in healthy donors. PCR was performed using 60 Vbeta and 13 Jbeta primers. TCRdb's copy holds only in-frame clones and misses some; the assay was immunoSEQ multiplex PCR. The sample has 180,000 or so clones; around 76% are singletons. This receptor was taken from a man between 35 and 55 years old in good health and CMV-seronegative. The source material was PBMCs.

CDR3 nucleotide sequence: TGTGCCAGCAGCTGGGACAGGGGGCGAGGTGAAAAACTGTTTTTT. It codes for CASSWDRGRGEKLFF. The rearrangement links TRBV7-9 to TRBJ1-4, with 12 bases that match TRBD1. CDR1 is SEHNR, CDR2 FQNEAQ, per germline (reference sequence). Trimming removed 4 bases from V and 7 bases from J; junction bases left unmatched: 4. This CDR3 comprises 15 residues.